The rows below give T cell receptor beta chains drawn from one sample of a study of T-cell reconstitution after alpha-beta-depleted transplantation in children. TCRdb re-derived calls from the PCR reads in MiXCR, one entry per CDR3 protein. The sample yields around 250,000 distinct CDR3 sequences, around 9.6% seen once. The material was PBMCs from the stem cell graft donor, obtained from the stem cell graft. These TCRs come from a human donor who donated a stem cell graft to a child with SCID. Both conserved end residues are part of each CDR3. D genes are given only for firm matches. Size is stated for part of the rows, as once, few or many counts, or as a class when the clone is expanded.

.	.	TRBV6-5	TRBJ2-4	CASSKPGRQYF	TGTGCCAGCAGTAAACCAGGGAGACAGTACTTC
TRBD2	many	TRBV4-1	TRBJ2-5	CASSQDSGGGETQYF	TGCGCCAGCAGCCAAGATTCCGGCGGGGGAGAGACCCAGTACTTC
TRBD1	many	TRBV12-3/TRBV12-4	TRBJ1-2	CASSRDRGNYGYTF	TGTGCCAGCAGTCGGGACAGGGGTAACTATGGCTACACCTTC
.	few	TRBV27	TRBJ1-6	CASGWVGSPLHF	TGTGCCAGCGGCTGGGTTGGGTCACCCCTCCACTTT
.	few	TRBV5-1	TRBJ1-5	CASSFESNQPQHF	TGCGCCAGCAGCTTCGAGAGCAATCAGCCCCAGCATTTT
TRBD1	few	TRBV12-3/TRBV12-4	TRBJ2-7	CASGTTGYEQYF	TGTGCCAGCGGGACGACAGGGTACGAGCAGTACTTC
TRBD2	.	TRBV6-5	TRBJ2-1	CASSRRGGLSYNEQFF	TGTGCCAGCAGCCGGCGGGGGGGGCTCTCCTACAATGAGCAGTTCTTC
.	many	TRBV4-1	TRBJ1-2	CASSPDPGSRFYGYTF	TGCGCCAGCAGCCCCGATCCGGGCAGCCGATTCTATGGCTACACCTTC
.	.	TRBV7-8	TRBJ2-7	CASSPPGANLYEQYF	TGTGCCAGCAGCCCACCAGGGGCCAACCTCTACGAGCAGTACTTC
.	many	TRBV3-1	TRBJ1-1	CASSPNGGVRNTEAFF	TGTGCCAGCAGCCCCAACGGCGGGGTTCGGAATACTGAAGCTTTCTTT
TRBD1	.	TRBV12-3/TRBV12-4	TRBJ1-2	CASSPRDREIYGYTF	TGTGCCAGCAGTCCCCGGGACAGAGAAATCTATGGCTACACCTTC
TRBD2	few	TRBV5-1	TRBJ2-1	CASSLAISGGQQFF	TGCGCCAGCAGCTTGGCTATTAGCGGGGGGCAGCAGTTCTTC
.	few	TRBV12-3/TRBV12-4	TRBJ2-3	CASSTWTSLGDTQYF	TGTGCCAGCAGCACCTGGACTTCCCTAGGAGATACGCAGTATTTT
.	few	TRBV25-1	TRBJ1-4	CASRAPGRWGEKLFF	TGTGCCAGCAGGGCCCCAGGGCGCTGGGGTGAAAAACTGTTTTTT
.	few	TRBV20-1	TRBJ2-7	CSASRQVDSYEQYF	TGCAGTGCTAGCAGGCAGGTGGATTCCTACGAGCAGTACTTC
.	.	TRBV9	TRBJ2-2	CASMAGANTGELFF	TGTGCCAGCATGGCCGGAGCGAACACCGGGGAGCTGTTTTTT
.	.	TRBV7-9	TRBJ2-3	CASSPGPLTDTQYF	TGTGCCAGCAGCCCCGGCCCCCTAACAGATACGCAGTATTTT
.	few	TRBV12-3/TRBV12-4	TRBJ1-2	CASSLPGEGYTF	TGTGCCAGCAGCCTACCGGGGGAGGGCTACACCTTC
.	.	TRBV12-3/TRBV12-4	TRBJ1-5	CASSFRVGQPQHF	TGTGCCAGCAGTTTCAGGGTTGGTCAGCCCCAGCATTTT
TRBD1	few	TRBV9	TRBJ2-1	CASSGRTGPNNEQFF	TGTGCCAGCAGCGGACGGACAGGGCCCAACAATGAGCAGTTCTTC
.	many	TRBV27	TRBJ1-1	CASSFLDRNTEAFF	TGTGCCAGCAGTTTCCTGGACAGGAACACTGAAGCTTTCTTT
TRBD2	.	TRBV25-1	TRBJ2-3	CASSEWGSGLTDTQYF	TGTGCCAGCAGTGAATGGGGTAGCGGGTTAACAGATACGCAGTATTTT
.	many	TRBV12-3/TRBV12-4	TRBJ1-5	CASSSPNQPQHF	TGTGCCAGCAGTTCTCCCAATCAGCCCCAGCATTTT